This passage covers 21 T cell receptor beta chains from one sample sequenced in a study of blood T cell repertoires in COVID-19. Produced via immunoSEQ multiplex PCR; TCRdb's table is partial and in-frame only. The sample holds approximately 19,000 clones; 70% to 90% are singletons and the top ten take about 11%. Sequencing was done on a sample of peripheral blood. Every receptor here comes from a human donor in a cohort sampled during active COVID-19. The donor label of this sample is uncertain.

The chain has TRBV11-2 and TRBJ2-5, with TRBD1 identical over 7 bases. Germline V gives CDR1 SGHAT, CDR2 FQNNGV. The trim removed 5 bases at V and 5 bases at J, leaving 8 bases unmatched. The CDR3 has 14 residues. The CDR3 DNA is TGTGCCAGCAGCCAGGGGACAGTACGGGAGACCCAGTACTTC. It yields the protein CASSQGTVRETQYF. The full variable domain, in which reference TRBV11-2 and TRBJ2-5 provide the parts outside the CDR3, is EAGVAQSPRYKIIEKRQSVAFWCNPISGHATLYWYQQILGQGPKLLIQFQNNGVVDDSQLPKDRFSAERLKGVDSTLKIQPAKLEDSAVYLCASSQGTVRETQYFGPGTRLLVL.

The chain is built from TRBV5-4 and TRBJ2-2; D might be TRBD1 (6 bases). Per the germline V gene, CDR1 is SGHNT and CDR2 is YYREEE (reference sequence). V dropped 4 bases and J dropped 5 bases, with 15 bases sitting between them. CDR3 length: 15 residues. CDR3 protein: CASSPTNTGTGELFF. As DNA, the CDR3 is TGTGCCAGCAGCCCCACAAACACAGGGACCGGGGAGCTGTTTTTT.

The CDR3 reads CAISEGQSGNTIYF. The CDR3, as DNA: TGTGCCATCAGTGAGGGACAATCTGGAAACACCATATATTTT. V gene TRBV10-3 combines with J gene TRBJ1-3, with a weak D call TRBD1 (5 bases). The length of the CDR3 is 14 residues. Germline loops: CDR1 ENHRY, CDR2 SYGVKD. V gave up 2 bases and J gave up 1 base, with 6 bases separating them.

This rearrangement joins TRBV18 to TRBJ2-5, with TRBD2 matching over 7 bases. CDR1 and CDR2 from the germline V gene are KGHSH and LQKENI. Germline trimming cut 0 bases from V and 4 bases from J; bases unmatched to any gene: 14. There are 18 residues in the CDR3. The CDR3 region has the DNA TGTGCCAGCTCACCACCCGGGACGGGAGGAACCCGGGGAGAGACCCAGTACTTC. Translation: CASSPPGTGGTRGETQYF.

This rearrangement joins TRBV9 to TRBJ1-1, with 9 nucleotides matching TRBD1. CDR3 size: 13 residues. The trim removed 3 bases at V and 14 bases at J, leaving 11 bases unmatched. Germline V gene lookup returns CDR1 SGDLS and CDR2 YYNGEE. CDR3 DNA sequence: TGTGCCAGCAGCGGAGGGACAGGGAGTTTATACTTCTTT. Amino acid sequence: CASSGGTGSLYFF.

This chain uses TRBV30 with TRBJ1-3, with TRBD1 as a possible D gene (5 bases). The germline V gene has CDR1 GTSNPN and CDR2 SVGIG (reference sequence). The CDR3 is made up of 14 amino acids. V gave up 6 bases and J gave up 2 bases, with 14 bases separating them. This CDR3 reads CACSSPGAGNTIYF. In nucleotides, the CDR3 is TGTGCCTGTTCCTCCCCGGGGGCTGGAAACACCATATATTTT. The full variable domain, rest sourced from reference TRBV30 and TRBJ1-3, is SQTIHQWPATLVQPVGSPLSLECTVEGTSNPNLYWYRQAAGRGLQLLFYSVGIGQISSEVPQNLSASRPQDRQFILSSKKLLLSDSGFYLCACSSPGAGNTIYFGEGSWLTVV.

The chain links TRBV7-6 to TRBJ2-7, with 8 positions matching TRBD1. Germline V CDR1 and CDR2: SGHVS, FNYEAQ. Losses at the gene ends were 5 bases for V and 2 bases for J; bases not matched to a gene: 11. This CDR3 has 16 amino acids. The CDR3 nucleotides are TGTGCCAGCAGCCCACTGGGCGGGACAGGCACCTACGAGCAGTACTTC. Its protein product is CASSPLGGTGTYEQYF.

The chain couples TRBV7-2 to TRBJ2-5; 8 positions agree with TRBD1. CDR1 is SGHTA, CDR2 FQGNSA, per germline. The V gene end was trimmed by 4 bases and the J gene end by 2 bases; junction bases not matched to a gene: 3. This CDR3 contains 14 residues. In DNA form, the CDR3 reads TGTGCCAGCAGCTCGACAGGGGTACAAGAGACCCAGTACTTC. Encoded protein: CASSSTGVQETQYF.

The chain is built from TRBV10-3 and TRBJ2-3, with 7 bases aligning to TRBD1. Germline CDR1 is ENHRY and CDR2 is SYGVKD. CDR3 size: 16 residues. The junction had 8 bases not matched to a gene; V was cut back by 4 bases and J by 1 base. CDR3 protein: CAISARGGGGTDTQYF. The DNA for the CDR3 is TGTGCCATCAGTGCAAGAGGGGGCGGCGGCACAGATACGCAGTATTTT.

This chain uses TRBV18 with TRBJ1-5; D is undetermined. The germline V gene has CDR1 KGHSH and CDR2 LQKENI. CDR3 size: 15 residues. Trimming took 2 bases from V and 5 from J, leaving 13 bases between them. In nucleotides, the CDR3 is TGTGCCAGCTCACCAGGAGGGCAGCCGTATCAGCCCCAGCATTTT. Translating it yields CASSPGGQPYQPQHF.

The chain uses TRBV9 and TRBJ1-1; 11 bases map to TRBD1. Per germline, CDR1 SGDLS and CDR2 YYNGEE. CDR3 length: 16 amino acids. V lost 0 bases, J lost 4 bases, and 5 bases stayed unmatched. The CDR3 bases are TGTGCCAGCAGCGTAGGGACAGGGGGCGCGGGCACTGAAGCTTTCTTT. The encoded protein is CASSVGTGGAGTEAFF.

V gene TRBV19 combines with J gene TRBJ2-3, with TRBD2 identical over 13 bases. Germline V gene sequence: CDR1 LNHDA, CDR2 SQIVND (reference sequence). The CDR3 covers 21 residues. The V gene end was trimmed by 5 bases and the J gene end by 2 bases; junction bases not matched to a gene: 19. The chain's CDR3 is CASSPPSGLAGVRSNTDTQYF. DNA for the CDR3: TGTGCCAGTAGTCCCCCAAGCGGACTAGCGGGGGTAAGGTCGAACACAGATACGCAGTATTTT.

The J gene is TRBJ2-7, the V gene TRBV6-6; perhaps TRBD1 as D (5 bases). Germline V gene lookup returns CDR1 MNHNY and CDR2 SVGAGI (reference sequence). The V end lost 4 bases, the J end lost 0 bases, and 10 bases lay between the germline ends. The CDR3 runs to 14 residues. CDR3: CASSSRTPSYEQYF. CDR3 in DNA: TGTGCCAGCAGTTCCCGGACACCCTCCTACGAGCAGTACTTC.

The CDR3 DNA reads TGTGCCACCCGAGGAGACTTGAGCTCCTACAATGAGCAGTTCTTC. Translated, it gives CATRGDLSSYNEQFF. V and J are TRBV10-3 and TRBJ2-1; D is ambiguous. CDR3 length: 15 residues. Between the trimmed V and J ends, which lost 10 bases and 0 bases, there was a span of 16 bases. Germline CDR1 reads ENHRY; CDR2 reads SYGVKD.

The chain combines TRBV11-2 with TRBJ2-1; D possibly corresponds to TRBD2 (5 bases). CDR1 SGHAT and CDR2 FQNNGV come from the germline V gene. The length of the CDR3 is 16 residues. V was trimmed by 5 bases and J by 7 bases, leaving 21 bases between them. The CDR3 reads CASSPTPRRTGNEQFF. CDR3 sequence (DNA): TGTGCCAGCAGCCCTACCCCACGGAGAACGGGGAATGAGCAGTTCTTC. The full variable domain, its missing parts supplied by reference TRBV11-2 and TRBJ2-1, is EAGVAQSPRYKIIEKRQSVAFWCNPISGHATLYWYQQILGQGPKLLIQFQNNGVVDDSQLPKDRFSAERLKGVDSTLKIQPAKLEDSAVYLCASSPTPRRTGNEQFFGPGTRLTVL.

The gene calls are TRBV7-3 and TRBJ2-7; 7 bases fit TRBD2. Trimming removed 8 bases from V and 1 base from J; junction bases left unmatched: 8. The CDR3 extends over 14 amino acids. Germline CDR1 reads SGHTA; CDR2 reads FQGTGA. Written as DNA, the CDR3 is TGTGCCAGCGCAAGGAGGGAGGGGTCCTACGAGCAGTACTTC. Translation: CASARREGSYEQYF.

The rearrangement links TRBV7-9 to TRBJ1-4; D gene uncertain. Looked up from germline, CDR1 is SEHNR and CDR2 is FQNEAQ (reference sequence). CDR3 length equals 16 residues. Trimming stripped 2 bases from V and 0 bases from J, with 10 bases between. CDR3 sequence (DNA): TGTGCCAGCAGCTTACTAGCGAATCCAACTAATGAAAAACTGTTTTTT. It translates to CASSLLANPTNEKLFF.

Here the CDR3 reads CASSHGTEAFF. The CDR3 coding sequence is TGTGCCAGCAGCCACGGGACTGAAGCTTTCTTT. This chain uses TRBV3-1 (or the pseudogene TRBV3-2) with TRBJ1-1; D is uncertain. The V and J ends lost 3 bases and 5 bases respectively, with 4 bases between them. The CDR3 extends over 11 amino acids. CDR1 and CDR2 from the germline V gene are LGHDT and YNNKEL (reference sequence).

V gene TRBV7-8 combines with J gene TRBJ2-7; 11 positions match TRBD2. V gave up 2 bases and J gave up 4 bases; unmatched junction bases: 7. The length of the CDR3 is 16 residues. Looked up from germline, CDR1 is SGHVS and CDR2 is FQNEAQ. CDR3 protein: CASSLLAGLAVYEQYF. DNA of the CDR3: TGTGCCAGCAGCTTATTGGCGGGACTAGCGGTATACGAGCAGTACTTC.

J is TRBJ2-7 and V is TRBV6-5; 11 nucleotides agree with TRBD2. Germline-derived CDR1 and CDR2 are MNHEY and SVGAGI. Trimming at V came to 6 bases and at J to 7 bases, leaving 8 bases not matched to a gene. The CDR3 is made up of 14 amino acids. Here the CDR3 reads CASRSTGTSGEQYF. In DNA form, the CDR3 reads TGTGCCAGCAGAAGCACCGGGACTAGCGGAGAGCAGTACTTC.

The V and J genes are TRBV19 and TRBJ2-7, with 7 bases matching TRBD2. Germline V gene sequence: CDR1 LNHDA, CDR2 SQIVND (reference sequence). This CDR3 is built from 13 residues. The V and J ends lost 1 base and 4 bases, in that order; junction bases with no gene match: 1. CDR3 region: CASSIGLAYEQYF. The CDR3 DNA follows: TGTGCCAGTAGTATAGGACTAGCTTACGAGCAGTACTTC.